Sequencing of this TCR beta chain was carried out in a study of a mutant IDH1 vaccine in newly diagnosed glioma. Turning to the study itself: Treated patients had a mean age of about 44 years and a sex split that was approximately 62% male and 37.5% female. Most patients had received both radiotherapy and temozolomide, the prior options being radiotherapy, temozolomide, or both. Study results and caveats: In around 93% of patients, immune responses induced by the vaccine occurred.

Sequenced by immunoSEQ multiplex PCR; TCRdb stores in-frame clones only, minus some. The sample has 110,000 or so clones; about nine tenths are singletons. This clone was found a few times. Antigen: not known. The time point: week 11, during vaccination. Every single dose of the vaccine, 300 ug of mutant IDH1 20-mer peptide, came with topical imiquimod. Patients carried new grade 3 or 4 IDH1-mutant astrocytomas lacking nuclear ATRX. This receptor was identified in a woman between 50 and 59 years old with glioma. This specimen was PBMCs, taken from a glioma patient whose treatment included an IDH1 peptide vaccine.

CDR3 residues: CASSDRPDNQPQHF. CDR3 DNA sequence: TGTGCCAGCAGCGACCGACCAGATAATCAGCCCCAGCATTTT. The chain joins TRBV6-6 to TRBJ1-5; D remains unclear. Per the germline V gene, CDR1 is MNHNY and CDR2 is SVGAGI (reference sequence). The V end lost 6 bases, the J end lost 4 bases, and 13 bases lay between the germline ends. CDR3 size: 14 residues.